These 30 T cell receptor beta chains originate from one sample sequenced in a study of T cells in localized non-small cell lung cancer. The method was immunoSEQ multiplex PCR; TCRdb's version includes in-frame clones alone and lacks a portion of them. The table includes roughly 17,000 clones, about four fifths detected once. The sequencing here drew on peripheral blood, taken before any cancer treatment. These receptor sequences come from a female donor older than 55 with stage I lung adenocarcinoma.

This sequence joins TRBV15 and TRBJ1-4, with a tentative D call TRBD1 (6 bases). Trimming took off 1 base at V and 8 bases at J, with 20 bases between the two ends. The CDR3 spans 17 residues. Per the germline V gene, CDR1 is LNHNV and CDR2 is YYDKDF (reference sequence). The CDR3 here is CATSRVTLGRGGEKLFF. CDR3 DNA sequence: TGTGCCACCAGCAGAGTCACTCTGGGCAGGGGTGGGGAAAAACTGTTTTTT.

In nucleotides, the CDR3 is TGTGCCAGCACCCTCCGAGACTCCTACAATGAGCAGTTCTTC. It is translated as CASTLRDSYNEQFF. The rearrangement joins TRBV11-1 to TRBJ2-1; D is undetermined. The CDR3 runs to 14 residues. Between the trimmed V and J ends, which lost 7 bases and 0 bases, there was a span of 10 bases. The germline gives CDR1 SGHAT, CDR2 FQDESV (reference sequence). Based on the CDR3 plus reference TRBV11-1 and TRBJ2-1, the full variable domain is EAEVAQSPRYKITEKSQAVAFWCDPISGHATLYWYRQILGQGPELLVQFQDESVVDDSQLPKDRFSAERLKGVDSTLKIQPAELGDSAMYLCASTLRDSYNEQFFGPGTRLTVL.

This clone has only a few counts. The chain combines TRBV27 with TRBJ2-1; no firm D call. Germline assignment: CDR1 MNHEY and CDR2 SMNVEV (reference sequence). CDR3 length equals 12 residues. V lost 5 bases to trimming and J lost 3 bases, with 5 bases between them. CDR3 DNA sequence: TGTGCCAGCAGTCTCAACTACAATGAGCAGTTCTTC. Amino acids: CASSLNYNEQFF.

This clone was observed a few times. The chain links TRBV2 to TRBJ1-5, with no clear D. Deletions cut 0 bases from V and 4 bases from J, with 7 bases between. Germline-derived CDR1 and CDR2 are SNHLY and FYNNEI. The CDR3 runs to 14 residues. Here the CDR3 reads CASSEAGRNQPQHF. The CDR3 coding sequence is TGTGCCAGCAGTGAAGCTGGGCGTAATCAGCCCCAGCATTTT.

This rearrangement joins TRBV19 to TRBJ1-5; 9 nucleotides line up with TRBD1. In germline, CDR1 is LNHDA, CDR2 SQIVND (reference sequence). The V and J ends lost 5 bases and 4 bases, in that order; junction bases with no gene match: 15. The CDR3 covers 18 residues. CDR3 region: CASSSAPGTGRRNQPQHF. The CDR3 DNA follows: TGTGCCAGTAGTTCGGCCCCCGGGACAGGGCGCCGTAATCAGCCCCAGCATTTT.

The chain carries TRBV10-3 and TRBJ1-5; weak D call: TRBD1 (5 bases). Trimming left V 10 bases short and J 4 bases short, with 23 bases between. The CDR3 is 16 residues long. CDR1 and CDR2 from the germline V gene are ENHRY and SYGVKD. CDR3 amino acids: CATGGGGLRDNQPQHF. Written as DNA, the CDR3 is TGTGCCACCGGCGGGGGGGGACTAAGGGATAATCAGCCCCAGCATTTT.

V gene TRBV7-6 combines with J gene TRBJ2-1; D might be TRBD1 or TRBD2, each matching 5 bases. The CDR3 is 16 amino acids. V shed 1 base and J shed 4 bases, with 14 bases lying between them. Germline V lookup: CDR1 SGHVS, CDR2 FNYEAQ. CDR3 loop: CASSLDGWGGYNEQFF. CDR3 nucleotides: TGTGCCAGCAGCTTAGATGGGTGGGGCGGGTACAATGAGCAGTTCTTC.

This clone was detected a few times. The gene calls are TRBV19 and TRBJ1-5; D gene uncertain. V dropped 5 bases and J dropped 7 bases, with 18 bases sitting between them. CDR1 and CDR2 (germline): LNHDA, SQIVND (reference sequence). The CDR3 contains 15 residues. The CDR3: CASSDWRRFIQPQHF. CDR3 DNA: TGTGCCAGTAGTGATTGGCGGAGGTTTATACAGCCCCAGCATTTT.

V usage is TRBV7-2 and J usage is TRBJ2-1; no firm D call. The V end was cut by 5 bases, the J end by 10 bases, with 15 bases between. CDR3 length: 13 amino acids. Looked up from germline, CDR1 is SGHTA and CDR2 is FQGNSA. CDR3 sequence reads: CASSQRFQAEQFF. CDR3 DNA sequence: TGTGCCAGCAGCCAAAGGTTTCAAGCGGAGCAGTTCTTC.

CDR3 sequence: CASRTLWGDYGYTF. Written as DNA, the CDR3 is TGTGCCAGCAGGACCCTGTGGGGCGACTATGGCTACACCTTC. The chain recombines TRBV6-6 with TRBJ1-2, with a weak D call TRBD1 (5 bases). CDR3 size: 14 residues. Trimming took off 6 bases at V and 3 bases at J, with 14 bases between the two ends. Germline values: CDR1 MNHNY, CDR2 SVGAGI (reference sequence).

The genes are TRBV18 and TRBJ2-7; D is perhaps TRBD1 (5 bases). CDR1 is KGHSH, CDR2 LQKENI, per germline. CDR3 length: 15 residues. V lost 2 bases and J lost 4, with 15 bases in between. CDR3 amino acids: CASSPFDSSDYEQYF. CDR3 nucleotide sequence: TGTGCCAGCTCACCATTCGACAGTTCGGATTACGAGCAGTACTTC.

The chain combines TRBV2 with TRBJ2-3; no reliable D call. Germline assignment: CDR1 SNHLY and CDR2 FYNNEI. The germline V and J ends were trimmed by 4 bases and 0 bases, with 8 bases remaining between them. The CDR3 is 14 residues long. The CDR3 DNA reads as TGTGCCAGCAGTGTAGGAAGGAGCACAGATACGCAGTATTTT. This codes for CASSVGRSTDTQYF.

The CDR3 region is CASSQGRGMNTEAFF. CDR3 sequence (DNA): TGCGCCAGCAGCCAAGGGAGGGGAATGAACACTGAAGCTTTCTTT. V and J are TRBV4-1 and TRBJ1-1; possible D gene TRBD1, 5 bases. The germline V and J ends were trimmed by 1 base and 0 bases, with 9 bases remaining between them. Germline V lookup: CDR1 MGHRA, CDR2 YSYEKL. The CDR3 covers 15 residues.

This chain uses TRBV5-1 with TRBJ1-1, with D possibly TRBD1 on 6 matching bases. Germline V CDR1 and CDR2: SGHRS, YFSETQ. V lost 8 bases and J lost 3, with 17 bases in between. This CDR3 comprises 14 residues. DNA for the CDR3: TGCGCCAGTGGAGCGGGACATCGGGACACTGAAGCTTTCTTT. It codes for CASGAGHRDTEAFF.

The genes are TRBV11-2 and TRBJ2-5; possible D gene TRBD1, 5 bases. The CDR3 has 14 amino acids. V was shortened by 5 bases and J by 1 base, with 11 bases between the two germline ends. Germline V gene sequence: CDR1 SGHAT, CDR2 FQNNGV. The CDR3 coding sequence is TGTGCCAGCAGCAAAGACAGTATCCAAGAGACCCAGTACTTC. Protein product: CASSKDSIQETQYF.

The rearrangement links TRBV15 to TRBJ1-2; 7 nucleotides match TRBD1. Germline CDR1 and CDR2: LNHNV and YYDKDF (reference sequence). CDR3 length: 13 amino acids. V lost 6 bases to trimming and J lost 8 bases; unmatched junction nucleotides: 9. CDR3 nucleotides: TGTGCCACCAGTCAACAGGGGTCACGGGGCTACACCTTC. Amino acids: CATSQQGSRGYTF.

The V gene is TRBV6-5, the J gene TRBJ2-5; D uncertain. The germline gives CDR1 MNHEY, CDR2 SVGAGI. V lost 0 bases and J lost 4, with 15 bases in between. This CDR3 is 16 amino acids long. Here the CDR3 DNA reads TGTGCCAGCAGTTACTCACCGGCCCGCATATTAGAGACCCAGTACTTC. Translating it yields CASSYSPARILETQYF.

V gene TRBV18 combines with J gene TRBJ2-3; D is undetermined. The CDR3 consists of 12 residues. Per the germline V gene, CDR1 is KGHSH and CDR2 is LQKENI. V dropped 4 bases and J dropped 2 bases, with 4 bases sitting between them. The CDR3 here is CASSRDTDTQYF. The CDR3 DNA sequence: TGTGCCAGCTCACGGGACACAGATACGCAGTATTTT.

The gene calls are TRBV29-1 and TRBJ1-5, with TRBD1 matching over 8 bases. The germline V gene has CDR1 SQVTM and CDR2 ANQGSEA. This CDR3 has 15 residues. V gave up 6 bases and J gave up 2 bases; unmatched junction bases: 9. The CDR3, as DNA: TGCAGCGTCACATGGACAGGGATCGGCAATCAGCCCCAGCATTTT. Residues: CSVTWTGIGNQPQHF. Supplemented by reference TRBV29-1 and TRBJ1-5, the full variable domain reads SAVISQKPSRDICQRGTSLTIQCQVDSQVTMMFWYRQQPGQSLTLIATANQGSEATYESGFVIDKFPISRPNLTFSTLTVSNMSPEDSSIYLCSVTWTGIGNQPQHFGDGTRLSIL.

The CDR3 is CASSLTMNTEAFF. In DNA form, the CDR3 reads TGTGCCAGTAGTCTGACCATGAACACTGAAGCTTTCTTT. The chain carries TRBV19 and TRBJ1-1; D unclear. The CDR3 sequence is 13 residues long. The V and J ends lost 5 bases and 0 bases respectively, with 7 bases between them. Germline V gene data show CDR1 as LNHDA and CDR2 as SQIVND (reference sequence).

J is TRBJ2-7 and V is TRBV30; no clear D gene. This CDR3 has 12 residues. CDR1 is GTSNPN, CDR2 SVGIG, per germline (reference sequence). Between the trimmed V and J ends, which lost 1 base and 6 bases, there was a span of 10 bases. The DNA of the CDR3 is TGTGCCTGGAGTGCCCTCCTACGCGAGCAGTACTTC. Its protein product is CAWSALLREQYF.

This chain links TRBV5-6 with TRBJ1-4, with 11 positions matching TRBD1. The ends lost 0 bases at V and 5 bases at J; junction bases unmatched: 12. Germline CDR1 is SGHDT and CDR2 is YYEEEE. The CDR3 has 19 amino acids. CDR3 in amino acids: CASSLERDRGKLSNEKLFF. The CDR3 DNA sequence: TGTGCCAGCAGCTTGGAAAGGGACAGGGGGAAACTCTCAAATGAAAAACTGTTTTTT.

Only one count was recorded for this clone. The V gene is TRBV7-9, the J gene TRBJ2-3; D gene unclear. The CDR3 runs to 16 residues. Germline CDR1 SEHNR, CDR2 FQNEAQ (reference sequence). The V end lost 5 bases, the J end lost 1 base, and 16 bases lay between the germline ends. The CDR3: CASSPWRRAGTDTQYF. For the CDR3, the DNA is TGTGCCAGCAGCCCCTGGCGACGGGCTGGCACAGATACGCAGTATTTT.

This clone showed up just a few times. The chain's CDR3 is CASSSILGTETQYF. DNA of the CDR3: TGTGCCAGCAGCTCCATACTAGGAACAGAGACCCAGTACTTC. V is TRBV11-1 and J is TRBJ2-5; tentative D call: TRBD2 (5 bases). CDR1 and CDR2 from the germline V gene are SGHAT and FQDESV (reference sequence). V was clipped by 4 bases and J by 4 bases, with 13 bases between them. This CDR3 contains 14 residues. Together with reference TRBV11-1 and TRBJ2-5, the CDR3 gives the full variable domain: EAEVAQSPRYKITEKSQAVAFWCDPISGHATLYWYRQILGQGPELLVQFQDESVVDDSQLPKDRFSAERLKGVDSTLKIQPAELGDSAMYLCASSSILGTETQYFGPGTRLLVL.

This chain connects TRBV19 to TRBJ2-3; D is undetermined. Germline CDR1 reads LNHDA; CDR2 reads SQIVND (reference sequence). This CDR3 spans 12 amino acids. V was trimmed by 3 bases and J by 3 bases, leaving 4 bases between them. The DNA of the CDR3 is TGTGCCAGTAGTATGGCGACAGATACGCAGTATTTT. Protein product: CASSMATDTQYF.

CDR3 nucleotides: TGCGCCAGCAGCCAAGATCTGATTTGGGGAGCTTTCTTT. Its translation: CASSQDLIWGAFF. The chain carries TRBV4-1 and TRBJ1-1, with unresolved D. Per germline, CDR1 MGHRA and CDR2 YSYEKL. This CDR3 comprises 13 residues. With 0 bases removed from V and 10 bases from J, the gap between germline ends came to 12 bases.

The chain is built from TRBV29-1 and TRBJ2-7, with 8 bases aligning to TRBD1. Germline CDR1 is SQVTM and CDR2 is ANQGSEA. This CDR3 comprises 15 residues. After removal of 4 bases from V and 0 bases from J, the junction contained 8 bases not matched to a gene. The CDR3 here is CSVGPDRGSSYEQYF. The CDR3 DNA follows: TGCAGCGTTGGACCCGACAGGGGAAGCTCCTACGAGCAGTACTTC.

This chain joins TRBV30 and TRBJ2-1; D is unclear. Germline CDR1 reads GTSNPN; CDR2 reads SVGIG (reference sequence). This CDR3 has 11 residues. The V end lost 4 bases, the J end lost 7 bases, and 8 bases lay between the germline ends. The CDR3 region is CAWKRSNEQFF. In DNA, the CDR3 is TGTGCCTGGAAAAGGAGTAATGAGCAGTTCTTC.

The rearrangement uses TRBV30 and TRBJ1-1; 7 nucleotides match TRBD1. V was pared by 7 bases and J by 3 bases, with 2 bases of the junction left unmatched. Per germline, CDR1 GTSNPN and CDR2 SVGIG (reference sequence). The CDR3 has 11 amino acids. CDR3 DNA sequence: TGTGCCTTGACAGGGTACACTGAAGCTTTCTTT. This encodes CALTGYTEAFF.

In this sample, this clone turned up once. The rearrangement joins TRBV4-2 to TRBJ1-6; 7 positions agree with TRBD1. Losses at the gene ends were 5 bases for V and 9 bases for J; bases not matched to a gene: 13. Germline assignment: CDR1 LGHNA and CDR2 YNFKEQ. This CDR3 is 16 amino acids long. The CDR3 DNA follows: TGTGCCAGCAGCTACAGCCGGGGACAGAAAGCTTCACCCCTCCACTTT. It encodes CASSYSRGQKASPLHF.